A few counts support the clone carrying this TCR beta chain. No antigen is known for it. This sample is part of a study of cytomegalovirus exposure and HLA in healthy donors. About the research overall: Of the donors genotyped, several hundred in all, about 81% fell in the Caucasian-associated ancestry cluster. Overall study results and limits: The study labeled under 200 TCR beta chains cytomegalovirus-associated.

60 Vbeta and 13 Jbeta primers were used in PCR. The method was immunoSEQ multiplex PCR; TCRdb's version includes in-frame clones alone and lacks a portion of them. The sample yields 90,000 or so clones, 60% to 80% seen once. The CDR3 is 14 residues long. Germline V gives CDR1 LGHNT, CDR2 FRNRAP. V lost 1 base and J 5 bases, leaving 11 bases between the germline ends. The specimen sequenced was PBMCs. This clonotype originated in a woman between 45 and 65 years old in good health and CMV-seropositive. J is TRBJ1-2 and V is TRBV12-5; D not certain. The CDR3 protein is CASGLGPGRYGYTF. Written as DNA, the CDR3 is TGTGCTAGTGGTTTGGGCCCAGGAAGATATGGCTACACCTTC.